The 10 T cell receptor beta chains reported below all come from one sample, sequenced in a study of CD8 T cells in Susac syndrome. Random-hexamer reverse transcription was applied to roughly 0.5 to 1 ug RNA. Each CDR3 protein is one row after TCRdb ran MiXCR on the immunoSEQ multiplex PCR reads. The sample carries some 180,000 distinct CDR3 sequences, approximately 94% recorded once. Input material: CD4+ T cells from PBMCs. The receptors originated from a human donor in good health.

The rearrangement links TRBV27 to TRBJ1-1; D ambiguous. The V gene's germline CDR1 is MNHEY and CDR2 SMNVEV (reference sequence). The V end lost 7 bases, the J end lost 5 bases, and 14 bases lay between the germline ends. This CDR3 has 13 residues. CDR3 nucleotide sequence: TGTGCCAGCATCCCCCAGGTCGGAACTGAAGCTTTCTTT. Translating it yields CASIPQVGTEAFF.

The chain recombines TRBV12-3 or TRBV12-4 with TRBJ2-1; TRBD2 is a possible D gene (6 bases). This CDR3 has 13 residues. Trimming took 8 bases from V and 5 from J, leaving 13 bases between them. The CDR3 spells CASGRRGNNEQFF. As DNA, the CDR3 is TGTGCCAGCGGCCGCCGGGGGAACAATGAGCAGTTCTTC.

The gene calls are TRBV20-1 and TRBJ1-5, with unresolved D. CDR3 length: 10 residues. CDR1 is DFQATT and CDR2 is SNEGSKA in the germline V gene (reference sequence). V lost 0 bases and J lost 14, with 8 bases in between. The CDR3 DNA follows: TGCAGTGCTAGAGATCGGGAGGAGCATTTT. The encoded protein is CSARDREEHF.

The DNA for the CDR3 is TGTGCCAGCAGCTTTGCAGGACTAGGACCCTACAATGAGCAGTTCTTC. Translation: CASSFAGLGPYNEQFF. This rearrangement joins TRBV7-2 to TRBJ2-1; TRBD2 aligns across 7 bases. The germline gives CDR1 SGHTA, CDR2 FQGNSA. V shed 3 bases and J 2 bases; nucleotides not matched to a gene: 7. The CDR3 sequence is 16 residues long. The full variable domain, its missing parts supplied by reference TRBV7-2 and TRBJ2-1, is GAGVSQSPSNKVTEKGKDVELRCDPISGHTALYWYRQSLGQGLEFLIYFQGNSAPDKSGLPSDRFSAERTGGSVSTLTIQRTQQEDSAVYLCASSFAGLGPYNEQFFGPGTRLTVL.

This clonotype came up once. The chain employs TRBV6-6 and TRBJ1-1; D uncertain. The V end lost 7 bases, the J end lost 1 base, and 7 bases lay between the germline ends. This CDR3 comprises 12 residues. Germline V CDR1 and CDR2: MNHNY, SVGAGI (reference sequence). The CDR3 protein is CASKAGNTEAFF. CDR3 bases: TGTGCCAGCAAAGCAGGGAACACTGAAGCTTTCTTT.

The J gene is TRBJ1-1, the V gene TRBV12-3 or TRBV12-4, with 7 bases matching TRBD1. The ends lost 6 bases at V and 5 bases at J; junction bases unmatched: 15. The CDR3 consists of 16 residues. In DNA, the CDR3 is TGTGCCAGCAGAAATCCGGGACAGATCGAAAAGACTGAAGCTTTCTTT. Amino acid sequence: CASRNPGQIEKTEAFF.

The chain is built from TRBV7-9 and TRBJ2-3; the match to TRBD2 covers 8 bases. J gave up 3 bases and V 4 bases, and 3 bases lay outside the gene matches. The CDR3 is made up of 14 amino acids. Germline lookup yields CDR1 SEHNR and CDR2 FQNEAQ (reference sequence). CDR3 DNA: TGTGCCAGCAGCTCTCGGGGGGGAACAGATACGCAGTATTTT. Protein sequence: CASSSRGGTDTQYF.

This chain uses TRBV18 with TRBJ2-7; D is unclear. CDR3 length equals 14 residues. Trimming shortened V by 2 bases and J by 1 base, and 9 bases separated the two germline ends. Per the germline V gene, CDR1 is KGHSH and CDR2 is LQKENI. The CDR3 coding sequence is TGTGCCAGCTCACCATCAACAGAGTCCTACGAGCAGTACTTC. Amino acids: CASSPSTESYEQYF.

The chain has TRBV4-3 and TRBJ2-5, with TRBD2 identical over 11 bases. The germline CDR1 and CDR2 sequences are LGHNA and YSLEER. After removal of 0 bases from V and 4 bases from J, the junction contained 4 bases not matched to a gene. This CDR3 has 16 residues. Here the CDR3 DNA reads TGCGCCAGCAGCCAAGATGGACTAGCGGGTTCAGAGACCCAGTACTTC. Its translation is CASSQDGLAGSETQYF.

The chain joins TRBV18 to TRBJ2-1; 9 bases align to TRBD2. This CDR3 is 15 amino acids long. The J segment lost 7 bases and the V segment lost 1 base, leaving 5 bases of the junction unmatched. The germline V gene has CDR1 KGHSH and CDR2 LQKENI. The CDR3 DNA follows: TGTGCCAGCTCACCACTTAGCGGGAGAGCTAATGAGCAGTTCTTC. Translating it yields CASSPLSGRANEQFF.